The sequence of this T cell receptor (beta chain) was determined in a study of shared clonotypes between healthy human individuals. Whole-study context: Each donor contributed plates that comprised three CD4 naive, three CD4 memory, two CD8 naive and one CD8 memory.

Study-wide points: The study generally estimated greater richness for naive than memory subsets. Though the depth was large, rarefaction showed that sorted-subset sequencing was incomplete.

In the case of this clone: Its antigen is still unknown.

Healthy and HIV-negative, the adult donors had no recent acute infections or vaccinations. CDR3 length: 14 residues. Germline CDR1 reads SGHTA; CDR2 reads FQGNSA. Deletions cut 1 base from V and 4 bases from J, with 9 bases between. Here immunoSEQ multiplex PCR was the method, and the copy in TCRdb shows in-frame clones only, minus some. The sample lists about 1 million clones; around 74% were seen once. The receptor was derived from a man between 18 and 29 years old in good health. V usage is TRBV7-2 and J usage is TRBJ2-3; D is unresolved. Sequencing was done on a sample of memory CD4+ T cells sorted from blood. Regarding subset: CD45RA-negative fraction. Here the CDR3 reads CASSLGVMADTQYF. In DNA, the CDR3 is TGTGCCAGCAGCTTAGGGGTGATGGCAGATACGCAGTATTTT.